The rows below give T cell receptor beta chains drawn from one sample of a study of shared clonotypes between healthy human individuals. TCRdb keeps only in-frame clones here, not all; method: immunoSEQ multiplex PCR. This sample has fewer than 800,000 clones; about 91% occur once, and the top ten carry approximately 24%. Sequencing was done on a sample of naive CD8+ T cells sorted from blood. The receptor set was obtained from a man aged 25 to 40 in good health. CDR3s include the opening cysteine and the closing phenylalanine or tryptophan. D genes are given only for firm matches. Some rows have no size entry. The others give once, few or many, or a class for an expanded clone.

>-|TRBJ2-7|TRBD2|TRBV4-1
TGCGCCAGCAGCCAAGATACTAGCGGGAGTTCCGGTGGTTACGAGCAGTACTTC
CASSQDTSGSSGGYEQYF
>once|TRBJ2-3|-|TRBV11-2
TGTGCCAGCAGCTTAGCGGGAGTTATGGATACGCAGTATTTT
CASSLAGVMDTQYF
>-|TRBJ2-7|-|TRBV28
TGTGCCAGCAGTTTCGGGGACCAGTCATACGAGCAGTACTTC
CASSFGDQSYEQYF
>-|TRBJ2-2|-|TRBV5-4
TGTGCCAGCAGCTTTGGAGCGGTGAACACCGGGGAGCTGTTTTTT
CASSFGAVNTGELFF
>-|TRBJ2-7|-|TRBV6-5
TGTGCCAGCAGCAAAGGATCCTACGAGCAGTACTTC
CASSKGSYEQYF
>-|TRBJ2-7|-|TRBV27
TGTGCCAGCAGTTTAACCGGGGGGCTAGGGGTCGAGCAGTACTTC
CASSLTGGLGVEQYF
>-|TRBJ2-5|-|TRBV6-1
TGTGCCAGCAGTGTCAATCTTCCCCAAGAGACCCAGTACTTC
CASSVNLPQETQYF
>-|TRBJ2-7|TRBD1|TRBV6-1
TGTGCCAGCAACCTGGACAGGGCGGACTACGAGCAGTACTTC
CASNLDRADYEQYF
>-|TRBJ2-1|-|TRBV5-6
TGTGCCAGCAGCTCTGGGAAGGGACCTGAAAACAATGAGCAGTTCTTC
CASSSGKGPENNEQFF
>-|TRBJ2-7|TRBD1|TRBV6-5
TGTGCCAGCAGCCCCGGGACAGGGGGCTCCTACGAGCAGTACTTC
CASSPGTGGSYEQYF
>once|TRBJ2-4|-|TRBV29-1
TGCAGCGTTGAAGATTTGGGAAACATTCAGTACTTC
CSVEDLGNIQYF